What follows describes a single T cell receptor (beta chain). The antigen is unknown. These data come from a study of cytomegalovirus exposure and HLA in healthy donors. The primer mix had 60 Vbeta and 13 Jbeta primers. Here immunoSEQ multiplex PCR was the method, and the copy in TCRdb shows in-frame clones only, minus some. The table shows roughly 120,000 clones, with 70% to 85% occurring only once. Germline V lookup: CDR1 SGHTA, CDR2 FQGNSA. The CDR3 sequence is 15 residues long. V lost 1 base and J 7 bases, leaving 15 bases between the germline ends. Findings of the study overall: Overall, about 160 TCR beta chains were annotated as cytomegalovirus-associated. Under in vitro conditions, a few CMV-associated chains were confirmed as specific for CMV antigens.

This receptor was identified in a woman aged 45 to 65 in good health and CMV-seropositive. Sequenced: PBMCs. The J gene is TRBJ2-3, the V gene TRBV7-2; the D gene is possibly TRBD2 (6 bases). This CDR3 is CASSLEWRGSNTQYF. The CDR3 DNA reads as TGTGCCAGCAGCTTAGAGTGGCGGGGTTCCAATACGCAGTATTTT.